This entry is about one TCR beta chain. The CDR3 extends over 13 amino acids. Trimming shortened V by 5 bases and J by 4 bases, and 12 bases separated the two germline ends. These data belong to a study of T-cell reconstitution after alpha-beta-depleted transplantation in children. Construction of the TCRbeta library involved unique molecular identifiers. MiXCR was run by TCRdb on the PCR reads, yielding one entry per CDR3 protein. This sample has approximately 270,000 distinct CDR3 sequences, with 9.9% found just once. The source of this sequence is a human donor who donated a stem cell graft to a child with SCID. V usage is TRBV12-3 or TRBV12-4 and J usage is TRBJ2-7; D might be TRBD2 (6 bases). Sequenced material: PBMCs from the stem cell graft donor, taken from the stem cell graft. Written as DNA, the CDR3 is TGTGCCAGCAGTCTCACGGGGGTTTACGAGCAGTACTTC. Translating it yields CASSLTGVYEQYF.